A selection of T cell receptor beta chains follows, all from one sample in a study of T cell responses to AZD1222 COVID-19 vaccine. Repertoires were generated with immunoSEQ multiplex PCR, while TCRdb's copy carries only in-frame clones and drops some. Counted here are under 150,000 clones, over 90% occurring once; the ten biggest clones make up more than 4.5%. Specimen: peripheral blood, collected on day 0 of AZD1222 vaccination. The receptors shown here come from an adult in good health. The CDR3 runs from the conserved cysteine through the conserved F or W. A D gene is named only where the DNA matches it firmly. The size field is filled for only some rows; it gives once, few, many or a size class.

CDR3 | DNA | size | J | D | V
CASSITGTGTYEQYF | TGTGCCAGCAGTATAACCGGGACAGGAACCTACGAGCAGTACTTC | NA | TRBJ2-7 | TRBD1 | TRBV28
CASRDSNTEAFF | TGTGCCAGCCGGGACAGTAACACTGAAGCTTTCTTT | NA | TRBJ1-1 | TRBD1 | TRBV3-1/TRBV3-2
CASSLIAEQFF | TGTGCCAGCAGCTTAATCGCGGAGCAGTTCTTC | NA | TRBJ2-1 | NA | TRBV5-6
CASTSGGSYEQYF | TGTGCCTCTACTAGCGGAGGTTCCTACGAGCAGTACTTC | NA | TRBJ2-7 | TRBD2 | TRBV30
CASSILGRGQETQYF | TGTGCCAGCAGCATTCTAGGGAGGGGGCAAGAGACCCAGTACTTC | once | TRBJ2-5 | NA | TRBV13
CASSLGAGGAYGYTF | TGTGCCAGCAGCTTAGGAGCAGGGGGGGCATATGGCTACACCTTC | NA | TRBJ1-2 | TRBD1 | TRBV7-2
CASSDLPATNEKLFF | TGTGCCAGCAGTGATCTCCCTGCAACTAATGAAAAACTGTTTTTT | NA | TRBJ1-4 | NA | TRBV6-1
CATSDPRGPSTDTQYF | TGTGCCACCAGTGACCCGCGGGGACCTAGCACAGATACGCAGTATTTT | NA | TRBJ2-3 | NA | TRBV24-1
CASSQEASGGAGETQYF | TGTGCCAGCAGCCAAGAGGCTAGCGGGGGGGCAGGAGAGACCCAGTACTTC | NA | TRBJ2-5 | TRBD2 | TRBV3-1/TRBV3-2
CAISDSYRYTIYF | TGTGCCATCAGTGACTCTTATCGGTACACCATATATTTT | NA | TRBJ1-3 | NA | TRBV10-3
CASSGTDFNNYGYTF | TGTGCCAGTAGTGGGACCGATTTTAATAACTATGGCTACACCTTC | NA | TRBJ1-2 | NA | TRBV19
CASSLGNNEQFF | TGTGCCAGCAGCTTGGGCAACAATGAGCAGTTCTTC | NA | TRBJ2-1 | NA | TRBV5-6
CASSQFPPGMSEAFF | TGTGCCAGCAGCCAATTCCCCCCGGGGATGTCTGAAGCTTTCTTT | once | TRBJ1-1 | NA | TRBV14
CASSFVGGWEEQFF | TGCGCCAGCAGCTTCGTGGGAGGGTGGGAGGAGCAGTTCTTC | few | TRBJ2-1 | TRBD2 | TRBV5-1
CASMGRVDKKLFF | TGTGCCAGCATGGGCAGGGTGGATAAAAAACTGTTTTTT | NA | TRBJ1-4 | NA | TRBV6-5
CASSQEIPQGLGKQPQHF | TGCGCCAGCAGCCAAGAAATCCCGCAGGGATTGGGTAAACAGCCCCAGCATTTT | NA | TRBJ1-5 | NA | TRBV4-3
CATSSLVGTEQYF | TGTGCCACCAGCAGCCTGGTAGGGACCGAGCAGTACTTC | NA | TRBJ2-7 | NA | TRBV15
CASSLRGGYTEAFF | TGTGCCAGCAGCTTAAGAGGCGGATACACTGAAGCTTTCTTT | NA | TRBJ1-1 | NA | TRBV11-3
CASSVFGNYGYTF | TGTGCCAGCAGCGTATTTGGGAACTATGGCTACACCTTC | NA | TRBJ1-2 | NA | TRBV9
CASSPAMLNTEAFF | TGTGCCAGCAGCCCCGCTATGTTGAACACTGAAGCTTTCTTT | NA | TRBJ1-1 | NA | TRBV5-6
CASSRLKQRLNTEAFF | TGTGCCAGCAGCCGCCTTAAACAGAGATTGAACACTGAAGCTTTCTTT | NA | TRBJ1-1 | NA | TRBV11-3
CASSPPRAGDHGYTF | TGTGCCAGCTCACCACCGCGGGCAGGGGATCATGGCTACACCTTC | NA | TRBJ1-2 | NA | TRBV18
CASSMGLAGGNEQFF | TGTGCCAGCAGCATGGGACTAGCGGGAGGTAATGAGCAGTTCTTC | NA | TRBJ2-1 | TRBD2 | TRBV25-1
CASSLVRGGEQYF | TGTGCCAGCAGCTTAGTACGGGGGGGCGAGCAGTACTTC | NA | TRBJ2-7 | TRBD2 | TRBV11-2
CASSLGVSGDVEQYF | TGTGCCAGCAGCTTGGGAGTCAGTGGGGATGTTGAGCAGTACTTC | once | TRBJ2-7 | NA | TRBV5-4
CASSPGGRGNTEAFF | TGTGCCAGCAGCCCAGGAGGCCGGGGGAACACTGAAGCTTTCTTT | NA | TRBJ1-1 | NA | TRBV3-1/TRBV3-2
CASSLTNDRVRLAFF | TGTGCCAGCAGCTTGACAAACGACAGGGTTCGATTAGCTTTCTTT | NA | TRBJ1-1 | TRBD1 | TRBV7-2
CASSIGGAGLQPQHF | TGTGCCAGTAGTATCGGTGGGGCAGGGTTGCAGCCCCAGCATTTT | once | TRBJ1-5 | NA | TRBV19
CASSGGHGNEQFF | TGCGCCAGCTCTGGGGGGCACGGAAATGAGCAGTTCTTC | NA | TRBJ2-1 | NA | TRBV5-1
CATSGEGNQPQHF | TGTGCCACCAGTGGGGAGGGCAATCAGCCCCAGCATTTT | NA | TRBJ1-5 | NA | TRBV24-1
CASSDGTAFQETQYF | TGTGCCAGCAGCGACGGGACAGCCTTCCAAGAGACCCAGTACTTC | NA | TRBJ2-5 | TRBD1 | TRBV5-4
CASSIKLSGANVLTF | TGTGCCAGTAGTATTAAGCTCTCTGGGGCCAACGTCCTGACTTTC | once | TRBJ2-6 | NA | TRBV19
CASSLLGNNEQFF | TGTGCCAGCAGCTTACTGGGAAACAATGAGCAGTTCTTC | NA | TRBJ2-1 | NA | TRBV13
CASSSRDSPYEQYF | TGTGCCAGCAGCTCCCGGGACAGCCCCTACGAGCAGTACTTC | once | TRBJ2-7 | TRBD1 | TRBV7-2
CASSPFGATGHRNTIYF | TGTGCCAGCAGTCCCTTCGGAGCAACAGGGCACCGGAACACCATATATTTT | NA | TRBJ1-3 | NA | TRBV11-2
CASSQVSGQGEQYF | TGCGCCAGCAGCCAGGTTTCCGGACAGGGCGAGCAGTACTTC | NA | TRBJ2-7 | TRBD1 | TRBV4-1
CSIRRGGGETQYF | TGCAGCATCCGAAGGGGAGGAGGGGAGACCCAGTACTTC | NA | TRBJ2-5 | NA | TRBV29-1
CASSRGRGSNQPQHF | TGTGCCAGCAGCCGGGGAAGGGGGAGCAATCAGCCCCAGCATTTT | once | TRBJ1-5 | NA | TRBV5-6
CASSLALADIYEQYF | TGCGCCAGCAGCTTGGCCTTGGCAGACATCTACGAGCAGTACTTC | NA | TRBJ2-7 | NA | TRBV5-1
CASSQDPGTGANEKLFF | TGTGCCAGCAGCCAAGACCCAGGGACCGGGGCTAATGAAAAACTGTTTTTT | NA | TRBJ1-4 | NA | TRBV14
CASSLLSRLAKNIQYF | TGTGCCAGCAGTTTGCTTTCCCGACTAGCCAAAAACATTCAGTACTTC | NA | TRBJ2-4 | NA | TRBV27
CASSPDPLEKLFF | TGTGCCAGCAGCCCCGACCCACTCGAAAAACTGTTTTTT | NA | TRBJ1-4 | NA | TRBV11-2
CASSWAKSGNTIYF | TGTGCCAGCAGTTGGGCCAAATCCGGAAACACCATATATTTT | NA | TRBJ1-3 | NA | TRBV27
CASGTEREQYF | TGTGCTAGTGGTACCGAGCGGGAGCAGTACTTC | few | TRBJ2-7 | NA | TRBV12-5
CASSQDIRDTQYF | TGCGCCAGCAGCCAAGATATAAGAGATACGCAGTATTTT | NA | TRBJ2-3 | NA | TRBV4-3
CASSLDGESSRTEAFF | TGTGCCAGCAGCTTAGATGGGGAGTCGAGTCGGACTGAAGCTTTCTTT | NA | TRBJ1-1 | NA | TRBV11-2
CATSGGPNTEAFF | TGTGCCACCAGTGGTGGGCCGAACACTGAAGCTTTCTTT | once | TRBJ1-1 | NA | TRBV24-1
CASSAGPLGEQYF | TGTGCCAGCAGCGCAGGGCCCCTAGGCGAGCAGTACTTC | NA | TRBJ2-7 | NA | TRBV7-9